These 18 T cell receptor beta chains share one sample of origin, sequenced in a study of T cells after yellow fever vaccination. TCRdb ran MiXCR on the 5' RACE reads and lists one entry per CDR3 protein. The table has approximately 300,000 distinct CDR3 sequences, around 7.3% seen once. The sample in question was PBMCs, obtained around 45 days after the first yellow fever vaccination. All receptors come from a man in his late teens or twenties who received the YFV17D yellow fever vaccine.

This chain joins TRBV18 and TRBJ2-7; possibly TRBD2 for D (6 bases). V dropped 5 bases and J dropped 6 bases, with 14 bases sitting between them. CDR1 is KGHSH and CDR2 is LQKENI in the germline V gene. The CDR3 is 13 residues long. For the CDR3, the DNA is TGTGCCAGCTCAACGGGGACTGCCGGCGAGCAGTACTTC. It specifies CASSTGTAGEQYF. The whole variable domain, remainder taken from reference TRBV18 and TRBJ2-7, is NAGVMQNPRHLVRRRGQEARLRCSPMKGHSHVYWYRQLPEEGLKFMVYLQKENIIDESGMPKERFSAEFPKEGPSILRIQQVVRGDSAAYFCASSTGTAGEQYFGPGTRLTVT.

J is TRBJ2-5 and V is TRBV3-1; D not resolved. This CDR3 spans 13 amino acids. The V end was cut by 4 bases, the J end by 5 bases, with 11 bases between. Germline CDR1 LGHDT, CDR2 YNNKEL (reference sequence). The CDR3 DNA sequence: TGTGCCAGCAGCCGCATCAGTGGGGAGACCCAGTACTTC. Its translation: CASSRISGETQYF.

V is TRBV28 and J is TRBJ1-5, with D unclear. Germline lookup yields CDR1 MDHEN and CDR2 SYDVKM. The CDR3 totals 15 residues. Trimming left V 5 bases short and J 2 bases short, with 13 bases between. The CDR3 DNA sequence: TGTGCCAGCAGTAGCCTACCCGAGGGCAATCAGCCCCAGCATTTT. This translates into CASSSLPEGNQPQHF.

The J gene is TRBJ1-2, the V gene TRBV6-2 or TRBV6-3; D might be TRBD1 (6 bases). In germline, CDR1 is MNHEY, CDR2 SVGEGT. Trimming removed 8 bases at V and 4 bases at J, with 14 bases between. The CDR3 spans 13 residues. CDR3 nucleotides: TGTGCCAGCGCTACAGGGCGAGGCTATGGCTACACCTTC. This sequence encodes CASATGRGYGYTF.

The gene calls are TRBV4-2 and TRBJ2-5, with TRBD1 as a possible D gene (7 bases). CDR1 is LGHNA and CDR2 is YNFKEQ in the germline V gene. The CDR3 has 16 amino acids. Between the trimmed V and J ends, which lost 4 bases and 5 bases, there was a span of 20 bases. CDR3 nucleotides: TGTGCCAGCAGCCCAGGGGGGCGGGCGAACTTCGAGACCCAGTACTTC. This sequence encodes CASSPGGRANFETQYF.

This clonotype has just a few counts. This chain uses TRBV20-1 with TRBJ2-1; D is undetermined. The V gene's germline CDR1 is DFQATT and CDR2 SNEGSKA (reference sequence). Trimming shortened V by 6 bases and J by 5 bases, and 11 bases separated the two germline ends. The CDR3 contains 12 residues. DNA of the CDR3: TGCAGTGCCCTCTCCCCCAACAATGAGCAGTTCTTC. Translation: CSALSPNNEQFF.

This clonotype was seen only a few times. The V and J genes are TRBV18 and TRBJ1-2; D not resolved. Germline V lookup: CDR1 KGHSH, CDR2 LQKENI. The CDR3 has 13 amino acids. Trimming pared 0 bases from V and 8 bases from J, leaving 10 bases between. The CDR3 spells CASSPPGAVGYTF. CDR3 sequence (DNA): TGTGCCAGCTCACCACCGGGAGCGGTAGGCTACACCTTC.

The table lists this clonotype with many counts. This sequence joins TRBV5-1 and TRBJ2-3; D might be TRBD2 (7 bases). Between the trimmed V and J ends, which lost 0 bases and 6 bases, there was a span of 14 bases. Germline V CDR1 and CDR2: SGHRS, YFSETQ. CDR3 length: 15 residues. CDR3 bases: TGCGCCAGCAGCTTGGTTGCGGGGGCGGAGGATACGCAGTATTTT. This encodes CASSLVAGAEDTQYF.

This clonotype was observed a handful of times. The chain uses TRBV30 and TRBJ2-3, with TRBD2 matching over 9 bases. The germline V gene has CDR1 GTSNPN and CDR2 SVGIG (reference sequence). The CDR3 is 15 amino acids. V was pared by 1 base and J by 6 bases, with 8 bases of the junction left unmatched. CDR3 sequence reads: CAWSDAGGPGDTQYF. The CDR3 nucleotides are TGTGCCTGGAGTGATGCGGGGGGGCCTGGGGATACGCAGTATTTT.

This clonotype was seen at least ten times. This sequence joins TRBV7-8 and TRBJ2-3, with TRBD2 matching over 13 bases. With 0 bases clipped from V and 0 bases from J, the junction kept 9 bases outside the gene matches. Germline V gives CDR1 SGHVS, CDR2 FQNEAQ. The CDR3 has 20 amino acids. The CDR3 here is CASSLALSGLAGVSTDTQYF. The CDR3 DNA follows: TGTGCCAGCAGCTTAGCCCTATCCGGACTAGCGGGGGTTAGCACAGATACGCAGTATTTT.

This clonotype was seen only a few times. The rearrangement links TRBV6-5 to TRBJ2-1; a possible D gene is TRBD2 (5 bases). V was clipped by 2 bases and J by 6 bases, with 17 bases between them. The CDR3 sequence is 16 residues long. In germline, CDR1 is MNHEY, CDR2 SVGAGI. CDR3 region: CASSYSGGPSGNEQFF. Written as DNA, the CDR3 is TGTGCCAGCAGTTACAGCGGCGGACCTTCGGGCAATGAGCAGTTCTTC.

This chain joins TRBV29-1 and TRBJ1-2; the D is unclear. The V and J ends lost 1 base and 8 bases respectively, with 11 bases between them. The CDR3 loop spans 12 amino acids. Germline CDR1 reads SQVTM; CDR2 reads ANQGSEA. CDR3 nucleotides: TGCAGCGTTGAAGGTCAGGCCGCCGGCTACACCTTC. Protein sequence: CSVEGQAAGYTF.

This clonotype was counted only a few times. The chain links TRBV6-5 to TRBJ2-2, with D possibly matching TRBD1 (5 bases). Trimming removed 0 bases at V and 6 bases at J, with 11 bases between. Germline V gives CDR1 MNHEY, CDR2 SVGAGI. This CDR3 comprises 15 residues. The CDR3 loop reads CASSYSAGQAGELFF. As DNA, the CDR3 is TGTGCCAGCAGTTACTCGGCAGGGCAAGCCGGGGAGCTGTTTTTT.

The rearrangement links TRBV5-1 to TRBJ1-6; the D is unclear. Trimming left V 0 bases short and J 6 bases short, with 10 bases between. CDR3 length: 15 residues. The germline V gene encodes CDR1 SGHRS and CDR2 YFSETQ. The CDR3 DNA sequence: TGCGCCAGCAGCTTGGAGGTACCGGGTAATTCACCCCTCCACTTT. Translating gives CASSLEVPGNSPLHF. Filled out from reference TRBV5-1 and TRBJ1-6, the complete variable domain reads KAGVTQTPRYLIKTRGQQVTLSCSPISGHRSVSWYQQTPGQGLQFLFEYFSETQRNKGNFPGRFSGRQFSNSRSEMNVSTLELGDSALYLCASSLEVPGNSPLHFGNGTRLTVT.

The chain carries TRBV7-3 and TRBJ2-3; 12 positions agree with TRBD1. J lost 5 bases, V lost 3 bases, and 6 bases had no gene match. Germline V gene data show CDR1 as SGHTA and CDR2 as FQGTGA. CDR3 length: 16 amino acids. The CDR3 here is CASSLKGQGAKDTQYF. The CDR3 DNA reads TGTGCCAGCAGCTTGAAGGGACAGGGGGCGAAAGATACGCAGTATTTT.

The chain couples TRBV29-1 to TRBJ2-7; 9 bases are a match to TRBD1. The CDR3 is 15 residues long. Trimming at V came to 3 bases and at J to 2 bases, leaving 8 bases not matched to a gene. Germline V CDR1 and CDR2: SQVTM, ANQGSEA. As DNA, the CDR3 is TGCAGCGTTGACTTCCGGACAGGGGCGACCTACGAGCAGTACTTC. It yields the protein CSVDFRTGATYEQYF.

The J gene is TRBJ1-1, the V gene TRBV28; D ambiguous. This CDR3 spans 12 amino acids. Trimming cost V 6 bases and J 8 bases, with 13 bases left between them. In germline, CDR1 is MDHEN, CDR2 SYDVKM. The CDR3 DNA sequence: TGTGCCAGCAGCACCCGACGCCCGGAAGCTTTCTTT. Its protein product is CASSTRRPEAFF.

This clonotype came up a few times. The CDR3 here is CASSVATSNNEQFF. The CDR3 DNA follows: TGTGCCAGCAGCGTAGCCACTTCCAACAATGAGCAGTTCTTC. The chain has TRBV9 and TRBJ2-1, with D uncertain. Germline V gives CDR1 SGDLS, CDR2 YYNGEE. The CDR3 has 14 amino acids. The V end lost 0 bases, the J end lost 5 bases, and 9 bases lay between the germline ends.